This is a list of T cell receptor beta chains from one sample in a study of cytomegalovirus exposure and HLA in healthy donors. TCRdb's table, derived via immunoSEQ multiplex PCR, lists solely in-frame clones and lacks some. The sample spans 220,000 or so clones; the ten largest clones claim roughly 1.1%. Sequenced sample: PBMCs. The source of these receptors is a girl aged 2 to 10 in good health and CMV-seropositive. Each CDR3 is given with its conserved first and last residue. D genes are given only for firm matches.

v_gene: TRBV27; d_gene: .; j_gene: TRBJ1-1; CDR3nt: TGTGCCAGCAGTTTATTAGGGGTAAACACTGAAGCTTTCTTT; CDR3aa: CASSLLGVNTEAFF
v_gene: TRBV27; d_gene: TRBD2; j_gene: TRBJ2-7; CDR3nt: TGTGCCAGCTCGACATGGATCGAGGGCGGGAGAGACTACGAGCAGTACTTC; CDR3aa: CASSTWIEGGRDYEQYF
v_gene: TRBV18; d_gene: .; j_gene: TRBJ2-5; CDR3nt: TGTGCCAGCTCACCTCCCCGACTTCAGGGAATCCGGGAGACCCAGTACTTC; CDR3aa: CASSPPRLQGIRETQYF
v_gene: TRBV7-9; d_gene: .; j_gene: TRBJ1-2; CDR3nt: TGTGCCAGCAGCCCTACAGGGATTGACTATGGCTACACCTTC; CDR3aa: CASSPTGIDYGYTF
v_gene: TRBV5-4; d_gene: TRBD2; j_gene: TRBJ2-1; CDR3nt: TGTGCCAGCAGCTTGGAACTTACTAGCGGTGGCTCCTACAATGAGCAGTTCTTC; CDR3aa: CASSLELTSGGSYNEQFF
v_gene: TRBV19; d_gene: TRBD1; j_gene: TRBJ2-3; CDR3nt: TGTGCCAGTAGTCCCGCGGTCCCCGGGACAGGGGTTCTAGATACGCAGTATTTT; CDR3aa: CASSPAVPGTGVLDTQYF
v_gene: TRBV27; d_gene: .; j_gene: TRBJ2-6; CDR3nt: TGTGCCAGCAGTTTAGGACAGCCTGGGGCCAACGTCCTGACTTTC; CDR3aa: CASSLGQPGANVLTF
v_gene: TRBV2; d_gene: .; j_gene: TRBJ1-4; CDR3nt: TGTGCCAGCAGTGACGGGGGTTATGGTGAAAAACTGTTTTTT; CDR3aa: CASSDGGYGEKLFF
v_gene: TRBV7-6; d_gene: .; j_gene: TRBJ2-3; CDR3nt: TGTGCCAGCAGCTCTTTCAGGGGAAGGGACACAGATACGCAGTATTTT; CDR3aa: CASSSFRGRDTDTQYF
v_gene: TRBV29-1; d_gene: TRBD1; j_gene: TRBJ1-2; CDR3nt: TGCAGCGTGGGAGGGACAGGGGCTGGCTACACCTTC; CDR3aa: CSVGGTGAGYTF
v_gene: TRBV2; d_gene: TRBD1; j_gene: TRBJ1-2; CDR3nt: TGTGCCAGCACCGGGACAGCCTCGGGCTATGGCTACACCTTC; CDR3aa: CASTGTASGYGYTF
v_gene: TRBV7-9; d_gene: TRBD2; j_gene: TRBJ2-1; CDR3nt: TGTGCCAGCAGCTCACCACTAGCGCGGAACAATGAGCAGTTCTTC; CDR3aa: CASSSPLARNNEQFF
v_gene: TRBV28; d_gene: .; j_gene: TRBJ1-4; CDR3nt: TGTGCCAGCAGTTTCTCAGGGTTATCGAATGAAAAACTGTTTTTT; CDR3aa: CASSFSGLSNEKLFF
v_gene: TRBV2; d_gene: .; j_gene: TRBJ2-1; CDR3nt: TGTGCCAGCAGTGGAGACTACCGAAAGTTCTTC; CDR3aa: CASSGDYRKFF
v_gene: TRBV7-8; d_gene: .; j_gene: TRBJ2-1; CDR3nt: TGTGCCAGCAGCTCCTCAGGGAACAATGAGCAGTTCTTC; CDR3aa: CASSSSGNNEQFF
v_gene: TRBV7-6; d_gene: .; j_gene: TRBJ1-1; CDR3nt: TGTGCCAGCAGCTTAGGTGGGAGCACTGAAGCTTTCTTT; CDR3aa: CASSLGGSTEAFF
v_gene: TRBV18; d_gene: .; j_gene: TRBJ1-1; CDR3nt: TGTGCCAGCTCACCACTGCCAGGGTCCACGCGATGGAACACTGAAGCTTTCTTT; CDR3aa: CASSPLPGSTRWNTEAFF
v_gene: TRBV18; d_gene: TRBD1; j_gene: TRBJ2-7; CDR3nt: TGTGCCAGCTCACCCATAGGGACAGCCTACGAGCAGTACTTC; CDR3aa: CASSPIGTAYEQYF
v_gene: TRBV28; d_gene: .; j_gene: TRBJ2-7; CDR3nt: TGTGCCAGTTCCACGTTGGACAGCAAATACGAGCAGTACTTC; CDR3aa: CASSTLDSKYEQYF
v_gene: TRBV28; d_gene: TRBD1; j_gene: TRBJ2-2; CDR3nt: TGTGCCAGCAGTCTCCCGGGACAGGGGAACACCGGGGAGCTGTTTTTT; CDR3aa: CASSLPGQGNTGELFF